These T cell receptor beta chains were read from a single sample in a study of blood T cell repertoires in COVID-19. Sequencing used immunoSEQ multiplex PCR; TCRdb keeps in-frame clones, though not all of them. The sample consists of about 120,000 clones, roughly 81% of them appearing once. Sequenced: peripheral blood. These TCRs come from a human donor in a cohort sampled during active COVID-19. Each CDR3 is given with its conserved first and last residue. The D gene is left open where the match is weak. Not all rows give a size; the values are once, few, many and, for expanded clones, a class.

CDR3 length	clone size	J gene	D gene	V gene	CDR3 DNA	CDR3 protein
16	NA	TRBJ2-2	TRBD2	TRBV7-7	TGTGCTAGCAGCTTACCGGGCGGGAGTAACACCGGGGAGCTGTTTTTT	CASSLPGGSNTGELFF
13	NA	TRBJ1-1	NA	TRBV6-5	TGTGCCAGCAGGATGACAGGGAACACTGAAGCTTTCTTT	CASRMTGNTEAFF
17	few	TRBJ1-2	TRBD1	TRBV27	TGTGCCAGCAGTTTATCATTCCCCGGGACAGGGGGCTCTGGCTACACCTTC	CASSLSFPGTGGSGYTF
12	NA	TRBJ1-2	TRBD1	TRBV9	TGTGCCAGCAGCACAGAAGGACAGGGAAACACCTTC	CASSTEGQGNTF
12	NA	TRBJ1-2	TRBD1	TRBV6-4	TGTGCCAGCAGGGGGACAGGGTATGGCTACACCTTC	CASRGTGYGYTF
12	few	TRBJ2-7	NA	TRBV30	TGTGCCTGGAGTGGTTACAGGGACGAGCAGTACTTC	CAWSGYRDEQYF
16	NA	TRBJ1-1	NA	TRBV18	TGTGCCAGCTCACCACCGATCGGCAGGGTGAACACTGAAGCTTTCTTT	CASSPPIGRVNTEAFF
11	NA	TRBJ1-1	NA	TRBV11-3	TGTGCCAGCAGAAGCCGACTAGAGGCTTTCTTT	CASRSRLEAFF
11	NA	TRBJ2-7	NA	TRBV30	TGTGCCTGGACAACTGCATACGAGCAGTACTTC	CAWTTAYEQYF
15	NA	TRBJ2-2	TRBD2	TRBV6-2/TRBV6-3	TGTGCCAGCAGTGGTAGCGGGAAGAACACCGGGGAGCTGTTTTTT	CASSGSGKNTGELFF
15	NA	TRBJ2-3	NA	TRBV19	TGTGCCAGTAGTCCTTGGGCCACTAGCACAGATACGCAGTATTTT	CASSPWATSTDTQYF
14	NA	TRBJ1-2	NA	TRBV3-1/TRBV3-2	TGTGCCAGCAGCCATCTGGGAGCTAACTATGGCTACACCTTC	CASSHLGANYGYTF
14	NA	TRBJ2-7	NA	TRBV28	TGTGCCAGCAGTTTCTGGCAGGCCCCCCACGAGCAGTACTTC	CASSFWQAPHEQYF
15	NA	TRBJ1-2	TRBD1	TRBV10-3	TGTGCCATCAGTGAAGGACAGGGGGATAACTATGGCTACACCTTC	CAISEGQGDNYGYTF
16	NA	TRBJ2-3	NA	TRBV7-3	TGTGCCAGCAGCTTACGGCACGCTGGCGGTGTAGATACGCAGTATTTT	CASSLRHAGGVDTQYF
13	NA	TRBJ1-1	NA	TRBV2	TGTGCCAGCACCGGCGCGGGGTGGGCTGAAGCTTTCTTT	CASTGAGWAEAFF
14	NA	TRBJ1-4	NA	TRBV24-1	TGTGCCACCAGTGAACAGGGAACTAATGAAAAACTGTTTTTT	CATSEQGTNEKLFF
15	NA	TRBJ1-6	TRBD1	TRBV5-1	TGCGCCAGCAGCTTGGAACAGGGGCTAAATTCACCCCTCCACTTT	CASSLEQGLNSPLHF
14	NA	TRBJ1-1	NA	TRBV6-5	TGTGCCAGCAGGCGGACAGCGGGGGGCACTGAAGCTTTCTTT	CASRRTAGGTEAFF
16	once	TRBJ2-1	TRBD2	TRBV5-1	TGCGCCAGCAGCTTGGCTAGCGGGAGGCTTGGGAATGAGCAGTTCTTC	CASSLASGRLGNEQFF
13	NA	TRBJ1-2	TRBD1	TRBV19	TGTGCCAGTAGGAACAGGGGGTTCTATGGCTACACCTTC	CASRNRGFYGYTF
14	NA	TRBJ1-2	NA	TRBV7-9	TGTGCCAGCAGCTTAGGGCTTGGGGCATATGGCTACACCTTC	CASSLGLGAYGYTF
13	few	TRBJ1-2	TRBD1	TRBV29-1	TGCAGCGTGTCGACAGGGGTTGACTATGGCTACACCTTC	CSVSTGVDYGYTF
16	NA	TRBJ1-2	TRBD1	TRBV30	TGTGCCTGGAGTCGTCCCCAACAGGGGGTTCACTATGGCTACACCTTC	CAWSRPQQGVHYGYTF
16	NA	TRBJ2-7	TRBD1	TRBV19	TGTGCCAGTAGTGTTCAACCCGGGACAGGAAGCTACGAGCAGTACTTC	CASSVQPGTGSYEQYF
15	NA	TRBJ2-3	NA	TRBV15	TGTGCCACCAGCAGAGATCCTAGCAGCACAGATACGCAGTATTTT	CATSRDPSSTDTQYF
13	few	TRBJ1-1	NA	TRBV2	TGTGCCAGCAGGGATGGCAGGACTCCTGAAGCTTTCTTT	CASRDGRTPEAFF
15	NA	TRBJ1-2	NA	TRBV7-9	TGTGCCAGCAGCCGATCGGGACAAGCTAACTATGGCTACACCTTC	CASSRSGQANYGYTF
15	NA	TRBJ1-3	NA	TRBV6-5	TGTGCCAGCAGATCTGACAGGAGCTCTGGAAACACCATATATTTT	CASRSDRSSGNTIYF
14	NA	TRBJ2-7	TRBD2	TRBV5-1	TGCGCCAGCAGCCGGACTAGCGGGAGGTACGAGCAGTACTTC	CASSRTSGRYEQYF
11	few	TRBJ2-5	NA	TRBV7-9	TGTGCCAGCAGCCCCCAGGAGACCCAGTACTTC	CASSPQETQYF
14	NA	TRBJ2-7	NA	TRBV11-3	TGTGCCAGCAGCTGGGGGCCCCATTCCTACGAGCAGTACTTC	CASSWGPHSYEQYF
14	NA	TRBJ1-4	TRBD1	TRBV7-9	TGTGCCAGCAGCCGGGGACAGGGGAATGAAAAACTGTTTTTT	CASSRGQGNEKLFF
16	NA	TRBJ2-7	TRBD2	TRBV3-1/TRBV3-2	TGTGCCAGCAGCCTAATACTAGCGGGGGGTCTCCACGAGCAGTACTTC	CASSLILAGGLHEQYF
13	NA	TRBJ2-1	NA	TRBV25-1	TGTGCCAGCAGTGAATACCCCCTCGATGAGCAGTTCTTC	CASSEYPLDEQFF
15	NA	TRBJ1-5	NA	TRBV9	TGTGCCAGCAGCGTAGCAGGGTCAGGGGTTCAGCCCCAGCATTTT	CASSVAGSGVQPQHF
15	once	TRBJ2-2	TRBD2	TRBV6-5	TGTGCCAGCAGTTACGACGGGAGGGCGGCCGGGGAGCTGTTTTTT	CASSYDGRAAGELFF
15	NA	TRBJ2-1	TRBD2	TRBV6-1	TGTGCCAGCAGTGACGGGGGGGCTCTCTATGATGAGCAGTTCTTC	CASSDGGALYDEQFF
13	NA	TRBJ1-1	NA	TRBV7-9	TGTGCCAGCAGCCAATTCGGGGGTACTGAAGCTTTCTTT	CASSQFGGTEAFF
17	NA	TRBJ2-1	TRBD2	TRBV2	TGTGCCAGCAGCATGGGACTAGCGGGAGTTTCCTACAATGAGCAGTTCTTC	CASSMGLAGVSYNEQFF
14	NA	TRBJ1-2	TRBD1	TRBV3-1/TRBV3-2	TGTGCCAGCAGCGCCCGGTGGACAGGAGGTGGCTACACCTTC	CASSARWTGGGYTF
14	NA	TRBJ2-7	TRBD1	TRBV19	TGTGCCAGTAGTATGAGGGGACAGGGCCACGAGCAGTACTTC	CASSMRGQGHEQYF
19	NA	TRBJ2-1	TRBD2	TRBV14	TGTGCCAGCAGCCCGTCGGGACTAGCGGGACACCGGGGACGCAATGAGCAGTTCTTC	CASSPSGLAGHRGRNEQFF
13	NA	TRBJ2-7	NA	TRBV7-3	TGTGCCAGCAGCTTAATACAGGGTTACGAGCAGTACTTC	CASSLIQGYEQYF
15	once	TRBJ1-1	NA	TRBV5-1	TGCGCCAGCAGCTTGTTAGGGGGTCAGGGGACTGAAGCTTTCTTT	CASSLLGGQGTEAFF
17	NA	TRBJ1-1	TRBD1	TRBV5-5	TGTGCCAGCACGAAAGAGGCAGGGGGGATTGGGAACACTGAAGCTTTCTTT	CASTKEAGGIGNTEAFF
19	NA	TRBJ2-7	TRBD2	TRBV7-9	TGTGCCAGCAGCTTAGTTAAGCCTAGCGGGGAGATTTTCATTTACGAGCAGTACTTC	CASSLVKPSGEIFIYEQYF
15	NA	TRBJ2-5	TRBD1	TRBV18	TGTGCCAGCTCACCCACCGACAGGGCTGTGGAGACCCAGTACTTC	CASSPTDRAVETQYF
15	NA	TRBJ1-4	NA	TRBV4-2	TGTGCCAGCAGCCAACCCCAGGGTTTTAATGAAAAACTGTTTTTT	CASSQPQGFNEKLFF
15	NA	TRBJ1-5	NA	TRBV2	TGTGCCAGCAGGGTACAGGGAACGGGCAATCAGCCCCAGCATTTT	CASRVQGTGNQPQHF
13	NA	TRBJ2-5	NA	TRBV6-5	TGTGCCAGCAGCAAGATTGGGGCAGAGACCCAGTACTTC	CASSKIGAETQYF
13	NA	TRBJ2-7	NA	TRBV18	TGTGCCAGCTCACCACAAGGGGGCTACGAGCAGTACTTC	CASSPQGGYEQYF
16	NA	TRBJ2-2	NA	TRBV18	TGTGCCAGCTCACCACTTCAGGGAGGACGCACCGGGGAGCTGTTTTTT	CASSPLQGGRTGELFF
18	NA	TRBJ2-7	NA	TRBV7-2	TGTGCCAGCAGCCCCAACCAGGGGACGGCCTTATTCTCCTACGAGCAGTACTTC	CASSPNQGTALFSYEQYF